This section outlines one T cell receptor beta chain sequence together with its context. Its target is unknown. This sample stems from a study of cytomegalovirus exposure and HLA in healthy donors. Use of 60 Vbeta and 13 Jbeta primers characterized the PCR. This table comes from immunoSEQ multiplex PCR, and its TCRdb copy is limited to in-frame clones, with some not included. The sample yields roughly 160,000 clones, 80% seen once. The V and J ends lost 3 bases and 4 bases, in that order; junction bases with no gene match: 4. Germline V gene data show CDR1 as SGHDT and CDR2 as YYEEEE. The CDR3 sequence is 16 residues long. Study findings and constraints: Equally common other TCR beta chains were less clonally expanded than HLA-associated ones, a later analysis found. V- and J-gene trimming of TCR beta was linked (in a later analysis) to a missense DCLRE1C variant.

This receptor was taken from a man between 18 and 35 years old in good health and CMV-seropositive. V gene TRBV5-6 combines with J gene TRBJ2-1; 13 bases are shared with TRBD2. Sequenced input: PBMCs. This chain's CDR3 is CASSWETSGRYNEQFF. The CDR3 bases are TGTGCCAGCAGCTGGGAGACTAGCGGGAGGTACAATGAGCAGTTCTTC.